The rows below give T cell receptor beta chains drawn from one sample of a study of human T cells and chemical hapten exposure. TCRdb reanalysed the RACE reads using MiXCR and keeps one entry per CDR3 protein. The data show tens of thousands of distinct CDR3 sequences, approximately 10% seen once. The sequenced sample consisted of whole blood. These receptors all come from a female donor in good health. Some clones in this sample may be carry-over from other donors' samples. The CDR3 runs from the conserved cysteine through the conserved F or W. The D gene is left open where the match is weak. Size values are once, few and many counts, or a class for expanded clones, and some rows have none.

clone size: many
J gene: TRBJ1-1
D gene: NA
V gene: TRBV14
CDR3 protein: CASSLQRMNTEAFF
CDR3 DNA: TGTGCCAGCAGCCTCCAACGAATGAACACTGAAGCTTTCTTT

clone size: few
J gene: TRBJ2-1
D gene: NA
V gene: TRBV6-2/TRBV6-3
CDR3 protein: CATRGNEQFF
CDR3 DNA: TGTGCCACCCGGGGAAATGAGCAGTTCTTC

clone size: NA
J gene: TRBJ1-3
D gene: NA
V gene: TRBV9
CDR3 protein: CASSLPSGNTIYF
CDR3 DNA: TGTGCCAGCAGCCTTCCAAGTGGAAACACCATATATTTT

clone size: once
J gene: TRBJ2-7
D gene: NA
V gene: TRBV11-3
CDR3 protein: CASSQAPHEQYF
CDR3 DNA: TGTGCCAGCAGCCAGGCTCCCCACGAGCAGTACTTC

clone size: NA
J gene: TRBJ2-3
D gene: NA
V gene: TRBV10-3
CDR3 protein: CAGFIAWRPTDTQYF
CDR3 DNA: TGTGCCGGCTTCATTGCCTGGCGGCCCACAGATACGCAGTATTTT

clone size: many
J gene: TRBJ2-1
D gene: NA
V gene: TRBV29-1
CDR3 protein: CSVVEIDYNEQFF
CDR3 DNA: TGCAGCGTTGTGGAGATTGACTACAATGAGCAGTTCTTC

clone size: NA
J gene: TRBJ1-5
D gene: NA
V gene: TRBV7-9
CDR3 protein: CASSLDGGGGNQPQHF
CDR3 DNA: TGTGCCAGCAGCTTAGACGGTGGGGGAGGGAATCAGCCCCAGCATTTT

clone size: many
J gene: TRBJ2-1
D gene: TRBD2
V gene: TRBV19
CDR3 protein: CASRKIAGGPRNEQFF
CDR3 DNA: TGTGCCAGCAGGAAAATAGCGGGAGGGCCGCGGAATGAGCAGTTCTTC

clone size: NA
J gene: TRBJ2-7
D gene: TRBD2
V gene: TRBV27
CDR3 protein: CASSPVREAGGHEQYF
CDR3 DNA: TGTGCCAGCAGTCCCGTTCGGGAAGCGGGAGGCCACGAGCAGTACTTC

clone size: many
J gene: TRBJ2-1
D gene: NA
V gene: TRBV29-1
CDR3 protein: CSVEEASGENEQFF
CDR3 DNA: TGCAGCGTTGAAGAAGCTAGTGGTGAGAATGAGCAGTTCTTC

clone size: NA
J gene: TRBJ2-2
D gene: TRBD2
V gene: TRBV20-1
CDR3 protein: CSARGGLAGVTGELFF
CDR3 DNA: TGCAGTGCTAGAGGGGGACTAGCGGGAGTCACCGGGGAGCTGTTTTTT

clone size: NA
J gene: TRBJ2-1
D gene: TRBD2
V gene: TRBV7-9
CDR3 protein: CASSPGTSGTREQFF
CDR3 DNA: TGTGCCAGCAGCCCGGGGACTAGCGGGACTCGGGAGCAGTTCTTC

clone size: NA
J gene: TRBJ2-7
D gene: TRBD1
V gene: TRBV29-1
CDR3 protein: CSVEDRGQGWGYEQYF
CDR3 DNA: TGCAGCGTTGAAGATCGAGGACAGGGTTGGGGCTACGAGCAGTACTTC

clone size: many
J gene: TRBJ2-3
D gene: TRBD2
V gene: TRBV5-1
CDR3 protein: CASSSTWTSGAGTDTQYF
CDR3 DNA: TGCGCCAGCAGCTCCACATGGACTAGCGGGGCCGGCACAGATACGCAGTATTTT

clone size: few
J gene: TRBJ2-1
D gene: TRBD1
V gene: TRBV7-7
CDR3 protein: CASSLGTGVDEQFF
CDR3 DNA: TGTGCTAGCAGCTTGGGGACAGGGGTGGATGAGCAGTTCTTC

clone size: NA
J gene: TRBJ2-3
D gene: NA
V gene: TRBV20-1
CDR3 protein: CSASGDTQYF
CDR3 DNA: TGCAGTGCTAGCGGGGATACGCAGTATTTT